A single sample is the source of the 9 T cell receptor beta chains below, sequenced in a study of blood T cell repertoires in COVID-19. Some clones are missing from TCRdb's copy, which holds only in-frame ones; the method was immunoSEQ multiplex PCR. This table holds about 73,000 clones, roughly three quarters found once. The sequenced sample consisted of peripheral blood. All receptors come from a man aged 70-80 years with COVID-19, enrolled during active disease.

The CDR3 here is CASSDSYNSPLHF. Here the CDR3 DNA reads TGTGCCAGCAGTGACAGTTATAATTCACCCCTCCACTTT. The V and J genes are TRBV6-1 and TRBJ1-6; D ambiguous. The V and J ends lost 3 bases and 4 bases respectively, with 4 bases between them. The germline gives CDR1 MNHNS, CDR2 SASEGT. The CDR3 contains 13 residues.

In this sample, this clone turned up a few times. The chain employs TRBV5-1 and TRBJ1-2; 9 nucleotides line up with TRBD1. Unmatched junction bases numbered 5, after V lost 3 bases and J lost 5 bases. Germline loops: CDR1 SGHRS, CDR2 YFSETQ. The CDR3 length is 14 residues. CDR3 protein: CASSWTGDEYGYTF. The CDR3 coding sequence is TGCGCCAGCAGCTGGACAGGGGACGAGTATGGCTACACCTTC.

This clone was observed a few times. The chain couples TRBV2 to TRBJ1-1; TRBD1 might be the D (6 bases). In germline, CDR1 is SNHLY, CDR2 FYNNEI. Trimming removed 5 bases at V and 2 bases at J, with 9 bases between. The CDR3 is 13 residues long. The CDR3 DNA follows: TGTGCCAGCAGTTCGACAGGAAACACTGAAGCTTTCTTT. The encoded protein is CASSSTGNTEAFF.

This clone was seen a single time. V usage is TRBV11-1 and J usage is TRBJ2-3; 7 bases agree with TRBD1. From germline, CDR1 is SGHAT and CDR2 FQDESV (reference sequence). V was pared by 5 bases and J by 1 base, with 3 bases of the junction left unmatched. CDR3 length equals 14 residues. The CDR3: CASSRDRRTDTQYF. The CDR3, as DNA: TGTGCCAGCAGCCGGGACAGACGCACAGATACGCAGTATTTT.

The V gene is TRBV6-2 or TRBV6-3, the J gene TRBJ1-1, with D possibly matching TRBD1 (6 bases). V lost 0 bases and J 0 bases, leaving 11 bases between the germline ends. This CDR3 is 16 amino acids long. The V gene's germline CDR1 is MNHEY and CDR2 SVGEGT. The CDR3: CASSYSTGSVNTEAFF. Written as DNA, the CDR3 is TGTGCCAGCAGTTACTCGACAGGTTCCGTGAACACTGAAGCTTTCTTT.

This clone was detected only once. The genes are TRBV7-2 and TRBJ2-1; 7 bases line up with TRBD2. Germline V gene data show CDR1 as SGHTA and CDR2 as FQGNSA. This CDR3 contains 16 residues. Losses at the gene ends were 2 bases for V and 0 bases for J; bases not matched to a gene: 4. This CDR3 is CASSLPPSGSYNEQFF. As DNA, the CDR3 is TGTGCCAGCAGCTTACCCCCTAGCGGCTCCTACAATGAGCAGTTCTTC.

The genes are TRBV2 and TRBJ2-7; D unclear. This CDR3 contains 11 residues. Germline values: CDR1 SNHLY, CDR2 FYNNEI. Trimming removed 5 bases at V and 4 bases at J, with 6 bases between. Written as DNA, the CDR3 is TGTGCCAGCAGTCCCCGGTACGAGCAGTACTTC. This encodes CASSPRYEQYF.

This chain links TRBV10-3 with TRBJ2-1; tentative D call: TRBD2 (5 bases). The V gene's germline CDR1 is ENHRY and CDR2 SYGVKD. Trimming removed 4 bases at V and 5 bases at J, with 18 bases between. This CDR3 comprises 16 residues. Here the CDR3 reads CAISVPTSIDDNEQFF. For the CDR3, the DNA is TGTGCCATCAGTGTCCCCACTAGTATAGACGACAATGAGCAGTTCTTC.

This chain links TRBV27 with TRBJ1-2; TRBD1 agrees at 8 bases. V lost 0 bases, J lost 2 bases, and 2 bases stayed unmatched. CDR3 length: 15 amino acids. In germline, CDR1 is MNHEY, CDR2 SMNVEV (reference sequence). CDR3 sequence (DNA): TGTGCCAGCAGTTTATCCAGGGGGCAGAACTATGGCTACACCTTC. It encodes CASSLSRGQNYGYTF.